This entry describes one T cell receptor beta chain. What it recognizes is unknown. Germline loops: CDR1 SGDLS, CDR2 YYNGEE. This CDR3 spans 16 amino acids. Between the trimmed V and J ends, which lost 4 bases and 3 bases, there was a span of 19 bases. The data stem from a study of T cell responses to AZD1222 COVID-19 vaccine. Study-level information: Researchers grouped second doses given at about 4 or about 12 weeks into one pool.

General study points: Increases in Spike-specific TCR breadth and depth were seen after two AZD1222 doses.

Profiling relied on immunoSEQ multiplex PCR, and the TCRdb table lists in-frame clones only, not all of them. The sample lists 110,000 to 150,000 clones, more than 85% occurring once. This TCR was sampled from an adult in good health. The J gene is TRBJ1-2, the V gene TRBV9; weak D call: TRBD1 (5 bases). Sequencing used peripheral blood, obtained on day 0 of AZD1222 vaccination. CDR3 sequence: CASSTTRTIVDYGYTF. Written as DNA, the CDR3 is TGTGCCAGCAGCACCACCAGGACAATCGTTGACTATGGCTACACCTTC.